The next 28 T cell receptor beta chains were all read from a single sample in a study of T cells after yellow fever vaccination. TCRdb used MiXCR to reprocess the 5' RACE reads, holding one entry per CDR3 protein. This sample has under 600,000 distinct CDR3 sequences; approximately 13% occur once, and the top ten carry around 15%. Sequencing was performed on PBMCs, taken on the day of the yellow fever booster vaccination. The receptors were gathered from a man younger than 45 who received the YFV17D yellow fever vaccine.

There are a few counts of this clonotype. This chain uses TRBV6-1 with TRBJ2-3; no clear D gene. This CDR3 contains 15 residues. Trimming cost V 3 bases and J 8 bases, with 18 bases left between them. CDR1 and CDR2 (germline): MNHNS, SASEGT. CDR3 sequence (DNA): TGTGCCAGCAGTGAGTCGGTGTATTCCTTGCTTACGCAGTATTTT. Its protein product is CASSESVYSLLTQYF.

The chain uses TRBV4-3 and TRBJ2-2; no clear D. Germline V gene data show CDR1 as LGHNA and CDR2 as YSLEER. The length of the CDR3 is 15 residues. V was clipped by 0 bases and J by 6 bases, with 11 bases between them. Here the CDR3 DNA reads TGCGCCAGCAGCCAAGAATTCCCAAACTCCGGGGAGCTGTTTTTT. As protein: CASSQEFPNSGELFF.

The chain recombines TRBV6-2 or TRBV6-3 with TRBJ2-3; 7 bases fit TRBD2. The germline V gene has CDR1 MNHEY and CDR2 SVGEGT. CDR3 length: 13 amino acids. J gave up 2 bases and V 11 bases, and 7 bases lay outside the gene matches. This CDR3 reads CAGGRGATDTQYF. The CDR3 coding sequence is TGTGCCGGCGGGAGAGGGGCCACAGATACGCAGTATTTT.

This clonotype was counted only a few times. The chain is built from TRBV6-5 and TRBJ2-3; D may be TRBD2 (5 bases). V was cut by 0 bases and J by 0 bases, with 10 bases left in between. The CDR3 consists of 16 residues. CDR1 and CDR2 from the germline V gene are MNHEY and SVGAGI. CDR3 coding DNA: TGTGCCAGCAGTTACTCTTGGTCGGGAAGCACAGATACGCAGTATTTT. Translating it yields CASSYSWSGSTDTQYF.

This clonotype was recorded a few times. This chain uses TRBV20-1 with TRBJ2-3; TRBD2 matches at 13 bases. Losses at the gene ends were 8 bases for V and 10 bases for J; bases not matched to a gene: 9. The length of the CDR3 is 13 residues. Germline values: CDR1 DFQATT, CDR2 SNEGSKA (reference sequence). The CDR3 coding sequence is TGCAGTACGGGACTAGCGGGACCCTCTCCGCAGTATTTT. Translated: CSTGLAGPSPQYF.

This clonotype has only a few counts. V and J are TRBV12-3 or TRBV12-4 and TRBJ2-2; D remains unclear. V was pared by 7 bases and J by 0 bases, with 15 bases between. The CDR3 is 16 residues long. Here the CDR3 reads CASNKRAKANTGELFF. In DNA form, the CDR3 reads TGTGCCAGCAACAAAAGGGCCAAAGCGAACACCGGGGAGCTGTTTTTT.

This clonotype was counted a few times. The CDR3 loop is CASSVGWAGNTEAFF. Here the CDR3 DNA reads TGTGCCAGCAGCGTAGGGTGGGCAGGGAACACTGAAGCTTTCTTT. The V call is TRBV9, the J call TRBJ1-1, with D hard to call. V was pared by 0 bases and J by 1 base, with 10 bases between. CDR3 size: 15 residues. Germline V gene sequence: CDR1 SGDLS, CDR2 YYNGEE.

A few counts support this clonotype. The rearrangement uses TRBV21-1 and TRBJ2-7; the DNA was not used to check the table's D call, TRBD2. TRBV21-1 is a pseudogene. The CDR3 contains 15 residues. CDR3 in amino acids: CASSNPGTMIDEQYF. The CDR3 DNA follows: TGTGCCAGCAGCAATCCCGGGACTATGATCGACGAGCAGTACTTC.

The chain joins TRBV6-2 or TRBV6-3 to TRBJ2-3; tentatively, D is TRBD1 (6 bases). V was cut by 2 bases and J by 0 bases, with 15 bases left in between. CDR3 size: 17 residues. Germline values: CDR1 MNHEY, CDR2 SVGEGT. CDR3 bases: TGTGCCAGCAGTTACGAATGGGACACCACTAGCACAGATACGCAGTATTTT. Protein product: CASSYEWDTTSTDTQYF.

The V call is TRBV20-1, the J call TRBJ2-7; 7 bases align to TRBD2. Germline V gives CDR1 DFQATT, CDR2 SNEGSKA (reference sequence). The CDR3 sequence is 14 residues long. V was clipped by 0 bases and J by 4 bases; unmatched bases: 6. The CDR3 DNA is TGCAGTGCTAGAGATGGCTTGCGGGGGTACGAGCAGTACTTC. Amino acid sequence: CSARDGLRGYEQYF.

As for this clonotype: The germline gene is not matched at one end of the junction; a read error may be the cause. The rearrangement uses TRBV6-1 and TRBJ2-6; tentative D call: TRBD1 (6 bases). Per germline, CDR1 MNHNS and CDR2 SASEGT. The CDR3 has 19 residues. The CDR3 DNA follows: TGTGCCAGCAAGCCGGACAGAAAAGGACCTAGCTCTGGGGCCAACGTCATGACTTTC. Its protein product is CASKPDRKGPSSGANVMTF.

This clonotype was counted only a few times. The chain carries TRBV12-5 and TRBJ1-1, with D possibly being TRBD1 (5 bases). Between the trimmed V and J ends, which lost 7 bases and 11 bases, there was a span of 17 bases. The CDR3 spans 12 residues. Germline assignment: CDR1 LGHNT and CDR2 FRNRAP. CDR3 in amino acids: CASAPDTIRAFF. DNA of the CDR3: TGTGCTAGTGCCCCGGACACCATACGGGCTTTCTTT.

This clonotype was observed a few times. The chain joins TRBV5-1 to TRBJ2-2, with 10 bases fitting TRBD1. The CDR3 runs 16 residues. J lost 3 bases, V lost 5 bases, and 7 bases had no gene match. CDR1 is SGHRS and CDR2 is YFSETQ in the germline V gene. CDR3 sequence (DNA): TGCGCCAGCAGTACGACCGGGACAGGGGACACCGGGGAGCTGTTTTTT. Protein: CASSTTGTGDTGELFF.

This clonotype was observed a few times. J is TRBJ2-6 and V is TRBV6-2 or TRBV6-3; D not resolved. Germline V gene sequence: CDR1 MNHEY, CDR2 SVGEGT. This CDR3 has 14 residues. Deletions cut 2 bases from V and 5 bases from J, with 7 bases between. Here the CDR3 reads CASSYTGRANVLTF. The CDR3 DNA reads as TGTGCCAGCAGTTACACTGGAAGGGCCAACGTCCTGACTTTC.

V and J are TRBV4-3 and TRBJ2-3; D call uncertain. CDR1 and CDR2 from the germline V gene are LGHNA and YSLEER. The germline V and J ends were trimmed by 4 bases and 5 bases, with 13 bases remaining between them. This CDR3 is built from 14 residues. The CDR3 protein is CASSPGPPKDTQYF. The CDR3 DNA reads TGCGCCAGCAGCCCCGGTCCTCCGAAAGATACGCAGTATTTT.

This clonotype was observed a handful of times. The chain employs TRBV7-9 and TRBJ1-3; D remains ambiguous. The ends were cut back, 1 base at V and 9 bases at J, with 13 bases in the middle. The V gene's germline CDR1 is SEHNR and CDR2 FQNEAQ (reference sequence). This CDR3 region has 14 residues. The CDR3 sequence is CASSLVTPGGTIYF. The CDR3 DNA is TGTGCCAGCAGCTTAGTTACACCCGGAGGCACCATATATTTT.

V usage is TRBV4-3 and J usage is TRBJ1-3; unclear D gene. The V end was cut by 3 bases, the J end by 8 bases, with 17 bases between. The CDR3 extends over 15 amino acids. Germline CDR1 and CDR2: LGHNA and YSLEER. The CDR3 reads CASSQDASLGDTIYF. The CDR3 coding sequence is TGCGCCAGCAGCCAGGACGCCTCTCTTGGGGACACCATATATTTT.

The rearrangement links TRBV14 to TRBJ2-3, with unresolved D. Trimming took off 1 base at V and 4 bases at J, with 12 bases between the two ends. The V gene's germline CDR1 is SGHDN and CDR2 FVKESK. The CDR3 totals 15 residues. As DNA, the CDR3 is TGTGCCAGCAGCCAAGGGTCATGGTTAGCAGATACGCAGTATTTT. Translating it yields CASSQGSWLADTQYF.

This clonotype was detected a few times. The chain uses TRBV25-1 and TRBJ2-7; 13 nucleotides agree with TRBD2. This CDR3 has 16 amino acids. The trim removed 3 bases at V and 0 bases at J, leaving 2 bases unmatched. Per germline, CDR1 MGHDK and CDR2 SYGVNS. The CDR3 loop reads CASSDWTSGSSYEQYF. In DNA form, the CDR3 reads TGTGCCAGCAGTGATTGGACTAGCGGGAGCTCCTACGAGCAGTACTTC.

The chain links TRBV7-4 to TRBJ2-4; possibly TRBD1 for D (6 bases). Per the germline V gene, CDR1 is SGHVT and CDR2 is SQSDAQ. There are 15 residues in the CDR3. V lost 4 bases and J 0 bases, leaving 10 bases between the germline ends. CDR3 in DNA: TGTGCCAGCAGCTCTCAGGGGAGAGCCAAAAACATTCAGTACTTC. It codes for CASSSQGRAKNIQYF. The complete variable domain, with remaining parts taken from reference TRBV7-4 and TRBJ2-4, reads GAGVSQSPRYKVAKRGRDVALRCDSISGHVTLYWYRQTLGQGSEVLTYSQSDAQRDKSGRPSGRFSAERPERSVSTLKIQRTEQGDSAVYLCASSSQGRAKNIQYFGAGTRLSVL.

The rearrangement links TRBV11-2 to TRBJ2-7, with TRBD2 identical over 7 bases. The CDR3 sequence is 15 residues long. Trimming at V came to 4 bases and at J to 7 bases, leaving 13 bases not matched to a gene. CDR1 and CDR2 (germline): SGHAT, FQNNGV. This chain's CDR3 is CASSSDMGRAWEQYF. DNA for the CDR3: TGTGCCAGCAGCTCTGACATGGGGAGGGCGTGGGAGCAGTACTTC.

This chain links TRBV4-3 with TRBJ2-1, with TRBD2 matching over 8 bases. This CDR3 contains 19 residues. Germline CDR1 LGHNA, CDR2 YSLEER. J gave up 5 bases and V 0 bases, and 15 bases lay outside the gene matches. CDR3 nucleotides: TGCGCCAGCAGCCAAGATTATCTAGCGGGCATTTTAAGCCACAATGAGCAGTTCTTC. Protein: CASSQDYLAGILSHNEQFF.

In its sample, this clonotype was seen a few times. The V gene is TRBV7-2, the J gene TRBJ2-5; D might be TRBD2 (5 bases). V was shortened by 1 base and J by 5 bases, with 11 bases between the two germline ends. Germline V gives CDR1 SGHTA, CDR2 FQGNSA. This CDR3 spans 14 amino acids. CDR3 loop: CASSLGARGETQYF. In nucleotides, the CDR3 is TGTGCCAGCAGCTTAGGAGCCCGAGGGGAGACCCAGTACTTC.

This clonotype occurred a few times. The CDR3 DNA reads TGTGCCAGCAGCATCCGGGCCCAGAAGACTAATGAAAAACTGTTTTTT. Translated, it gives CASSIRAQKTNEKLFF. The J gene is TRBJ1-4, the V gene TRBV5-5; D gene ambiguous. Germline loops: CDR1 SGHKS, CDR2 YYEKEE (reference sequence). The CDR3 consists of 16 residues. The ends were cut back, 4 bases at V and 2 bases at J, with 15 bases in the middle.

The DNA for the CDR3 is TGTGCCAGCAGTGACCATGTGGGTAGTACAGATACGCAGTATTTT. Protein sequence: CASSDHVGSTDTQYF. This chain links TRBV6-4 with TRBJ2-3; D not certain. There are 15 residues in the CDR3. The germline gives CDR1 MRHNA, CDR2 SNTAGT. Trimming took off 2 bases at V and 3 bases at J, with 12 bases between the two ends.

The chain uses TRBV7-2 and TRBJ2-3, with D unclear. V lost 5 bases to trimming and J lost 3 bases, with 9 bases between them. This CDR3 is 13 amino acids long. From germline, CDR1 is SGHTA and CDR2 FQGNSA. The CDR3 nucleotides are TGTGCCAGCAGCCTCATTCGTACAGATACGCAGTATTTT. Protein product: CASSLIRTDTQYF.

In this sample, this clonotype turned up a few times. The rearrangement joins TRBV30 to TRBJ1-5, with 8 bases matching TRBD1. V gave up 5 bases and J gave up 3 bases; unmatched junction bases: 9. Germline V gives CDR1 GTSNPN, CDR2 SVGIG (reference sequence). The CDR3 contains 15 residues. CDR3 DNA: TGTGCCTGGGCCGGGACAGGTAGTTTCAATCAGCCCCAGCATTTT. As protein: CAWAGTGSFNQPQHF.

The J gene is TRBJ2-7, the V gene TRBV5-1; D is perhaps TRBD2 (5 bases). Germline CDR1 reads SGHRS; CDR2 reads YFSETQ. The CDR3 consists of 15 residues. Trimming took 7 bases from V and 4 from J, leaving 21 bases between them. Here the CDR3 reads CASSAQGNGNYEQYF. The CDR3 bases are TGCGCCAGCTCGGCACAAGGGAACGGGAATTACGAGCAGTACTTC.